This T cell receptor (beta chain) comes out of a study of T-cell reconstitution after alpha-beta-depleted transplantation in children. With regard to this clonotype: What it binds is not known.

This CDR3 is 14 amino acids long. Trimming pared 5 bases from V and 6 bases from J, leaving 15 bases between. Germline CDR1 is SGHTA and CDR2 is FQGNSA. As it was prepared, the TCRbeta library received unique molecular identifiers. MiXCR was run by TCRdb on the PCR reads, yielding one entry per CDR3 protein. The data contain about 110,000 distinct CDR3 sequences, 5% to 8% of them seen just once; the ten biggest clones take up around 23%. Study results and limitations: The high TCRbeta diversity at day 60 in some patients came from surviving recipient T cells and thymic progenitors. T-cell counts and diversity were attributed mostly to newly produced T cells one year after transplant.

The sequenced sample was PBMCs, mostly from graft donor cells, obtained 360 days after TCRalphabeta/CD19-depleted stem cell transplant. The clonotype originates from a male patient aged 2-15 years who had a stem cell transplant for acute lymphoblastic leukemia, so the T cells may come from the graft donor. This chain connects TRBV7-2 to TRBJ2-3; possibly TRBD2 for D (5 bases). CDR3 region: CASSRGLPCDTQYF. The CDR3 DNA is TGTGCCAGCAGCCGCGGACTCCCCTGCGATACGCAGTATTTT.